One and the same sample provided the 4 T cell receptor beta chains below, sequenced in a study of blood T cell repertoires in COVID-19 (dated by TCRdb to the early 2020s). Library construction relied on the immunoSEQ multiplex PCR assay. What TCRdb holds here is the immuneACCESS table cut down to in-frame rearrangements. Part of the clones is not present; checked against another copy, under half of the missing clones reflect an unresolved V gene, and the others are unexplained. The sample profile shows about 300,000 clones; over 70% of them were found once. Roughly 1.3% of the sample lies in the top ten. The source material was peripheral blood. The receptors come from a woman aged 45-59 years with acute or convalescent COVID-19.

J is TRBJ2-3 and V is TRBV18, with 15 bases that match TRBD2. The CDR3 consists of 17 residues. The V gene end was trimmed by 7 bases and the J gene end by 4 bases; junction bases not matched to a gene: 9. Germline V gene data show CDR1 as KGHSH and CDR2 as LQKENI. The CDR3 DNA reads TGTGCCAGCTTTCCGTCGGGGACTAGCGGGAGGTCAGATACGCAGTATTTT. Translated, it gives CASFPSGTSGRSDTQYF. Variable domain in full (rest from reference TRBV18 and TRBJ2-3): NAGVMQNPRHLVRRRGQEARLRCSPMKGHSHVYWYRQLPEEGLKFMVYLQKENIIDESGMPKERFSAEFPKEGPSILRIQQVVRGDSAAYFCASFPSGTSGRSDTQYFGPGTRLTVL.

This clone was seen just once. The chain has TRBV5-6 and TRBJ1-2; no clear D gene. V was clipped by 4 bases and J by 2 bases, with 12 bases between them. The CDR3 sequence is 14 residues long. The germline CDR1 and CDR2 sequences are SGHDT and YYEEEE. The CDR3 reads CASSPIGGNYGYTF. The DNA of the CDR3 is TGTGCCAGCAGCCCCATAGGCGGGAACTATGGCTACACCTTC. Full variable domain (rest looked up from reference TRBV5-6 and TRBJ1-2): DAGVTQSPTHLIKTRGQQVTLRCSPKSGHDTVSWYQQALGQGPQFIFQYYEEEERQRGNFPDRFSGHQFPNYSSELNVNALLLGDSALYLCASSPIGGNYGYTFGSGTRLTVV.

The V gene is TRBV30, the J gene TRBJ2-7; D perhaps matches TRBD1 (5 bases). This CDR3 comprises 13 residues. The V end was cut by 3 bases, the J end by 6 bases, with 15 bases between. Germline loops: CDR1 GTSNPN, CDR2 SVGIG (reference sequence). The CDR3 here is CAWSATRGGEQYV. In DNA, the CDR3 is TGTGCCTGGAGCGCGACAAGGGGTGGCGAGCAGTACGTC.

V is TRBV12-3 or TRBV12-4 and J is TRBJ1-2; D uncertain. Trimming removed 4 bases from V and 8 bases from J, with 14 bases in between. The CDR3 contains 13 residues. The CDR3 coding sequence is TGTGCCAGCAGTTCAAACGGACGGGGAGGCTACACCTTC. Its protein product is CASSSNGRGGYTF.